This is a list of T cell receptor beta chains from one sample in a study of T cells in Graves' hyperthyroidism and ophthalmopathy. TCRdb reprocessed the multiplex PCR reads with MiXCR, giving one entry per CDR3 protein. This table has approximately 560,000 distinct CDR3 sequences, under 60% appearing once. The material sequenced was peripheral blood or thyroid tissue (not recorded which). These receptors were collected from a woman aged 18-29 years with Graves' hyperthyroidism. The CDR3 runs from the conserved cysteine through the conserved F or W. Fields, in order: clone size, V gene, J gene, D gene, CDR3 DNA, CDR3 protein. A D gene is named only where the DNA matches it firmly. Size values are once, few and many counts, or a class for expanded clones, and some rows have none.

NA	TRBV6-6	TRBJ2-7	NA	TGTGCCAGCAGTTACGGGGCGACTGTCGAGCAGTACTTC	CASSYGATVEQYF
many	TRBV7-9	TRBJ2-7	NA	TGTGCCACGGCGGAGTCAGGCGACTACGAGCAGTACTTC	CATAESGDYEQYF
NA	TRBV29-1	TRBJ1-3	TRBD1	TGCAGCGTGTCTTTCGGACAGGGGTTAGGAAACACCATATATTTT	CSVSFGQGLGNTIYF
NA	TRBV29-1	TRBJ1-2	NA	TGCAGCGCCGGACGGGGCTACACCTTC	CSAGRGYTF
once	TRBV10-3	TRBJ2-1	TRBD1	TGTGCCATCTCCGGGACAGGGAATAATGAGCAGTTCTTC	CAISGTGNNEQFF
few	TRBV7-9	TRBJ2-7	TRBD2	TGTGCCAGCAGCCAACACGGGGGGGGAACCTACGAGCAGTACTTC	CASSQHGGGTYEQYF
once	TRBV6-2/TRBV6-3	TRBJ1-1	NA	TGTGCCAGCAGTTACTCAGGAGGAGTTGGGAACACTGAAGCTTTCTTT	CASSYSGGVGNTEAFF
few	TRBV24-1	TRBJ2-2	TRBD2	TGTGCCACCAGTGATTTCAGGCGGGAGGGCCTTCGCACCGGGGAGCTGTTTTTT	CATSDFRREGLRTGELFF
NA	TRBV2	TRBJ1-2	TRBD1	TGTGCCAGCAGTTATCTCCTGGACAGGAGCTCCTATGGCTACACCTTC	CASSYLLDRSSYGYTF
few	TRBV9	TRBJ1-1	TRBD1	TGTGCCAGCAGTGCGGGGACAGGGGGCGGGGGCACTGAAGCTTTCTTT	CASSAGTGGGGTEAFF
few	TRBV20-1	TRBJ2-7	TRBD2	TGCAGTGCTAGATGGACTAGCGGGAGATGGTACGAGCAGTACTTC	CSARWTSGRWYEQYF
NA	TRBV5-6	TRBJ2-2	NA	TGTGCCAGAGAGACCGGGGAGCTGTTTTTT	CARETGELFF
few	TRBV2	TRBJ1-5	NA	TGTGCCAGCAGTTTGGCCCCGTCCCATCAGCCCCAGCATTTT	CASSLAPSHQPQHF
NA	TRBV7-9	TRBJ2-5	TRBD2	TGTGCCAGCAGCCAAGAAAGGGGGAGCGGGAGACGGTGGGAGACCCAGTACTTC	CASSQERGSGRRWETQYF
NA	TRBV15	TRBJ1-5	NA	TGTGCCACCAGCTTAGATCGGGGGGGCAATCAGCCCCAGCATTTT	CATSLDRGGNQPQHF
NA	TRBV4-1	TRBJ2-7	TRBD1	TGCGCCAGCAGTGCCAGACAGGGGATGAACGAGCAGTACTTC	CASSARQGMNEQYF
many	TRBV7-9	TRBJ2-6	NA	TGTGCCAGCAGCCCTACGTTCGGCGGAAACTCTGGGGCCAACGTCCTGACTTTC	CASSPTFGGNSGANVLTF
few	TRBV6-6	TRBJ2-2	NA	TGTGCCAGCAGTTACTCGACGGCTGGCGCCGGGGAGCTGTTTTTT	CASSYSTAGAGELFF
many	TRBV24-1	TRBJ1-2	NA	TGTGCCACCAGTGATTGGGGTCGCAACTATGGCTACACCTTC	CATSDWGRNYGYTF
few	TRBV24-1	TRBJ2-7	NA	TGTGCCACCAGTGATTTCGCTGGGATCTACGAGCAGTACTTC	CATSDFAGIYEQYF
many	TRBV7-2	TRBJ2-7	TRBD2	TGTGCCAGCAGCGTTACTAGCGGGAGTTTAGACTTC	CASSVTSGSLDF
NA	TRBV7-2	TRBJ1-2	NA	TGTGCCAGCAGCTTACAGGGGAAGGGTAACTATGGCTACACCTTC	CASSLQGKGNYGYTF
NA	TRBV10-3	TRBJ1-1	TRBD1	TGTACCGGGACAGGGGCGTCTGAAGCTTTCTTT	CTGTGASEAFF
NA	TRBV7-2	TRBJ2-7	NA	TGTGCCAGCAGCCCCCGAGTAGCTGGATCCTACGAGCAGTACTTC	CASSPRVAGSYEQYF
NA	TRBV25-1	TRBJ1-6	TRBD1	TGTGCCAGCTTGGGCAGGGGGACGAGTAATTCACCCCTCCACTTT	CASLGRGTSNSPLHF
once	TRBV10-3	TRBJ1-5	NA	TGTGCCATCAGTGATGGGTATATCGGAGGTGTCGGGGTAAATCAGCCCCAGCATTTT	CAISDGYIGGVGVNQPQHF
NA	TRBV6-1	TRBJ2-2	TRBD2	TGTGCCAGCATGGACTTAGCCAGCGGGGGGCACGGGGAGCTGTTTTTT	CASMDLASGGHGELFF
many	TRBV7-9	TRBJ1-2	NA	TGTGCCAGCAGCTTAGAGGGGTTTCTTGGCTACACCTTC	CASSLEGFLGYTF
NA	TRBV6-2/TRBV6-3	TRBJ1-5	NA	TGTGCCAGCAGTTACTCGACTAGTCAGCCCCAGCATTTT	CASSYSTSQPQHF
NA	TRBV2	TRBJ1-5	TRBD1	TGTGCCAGCACCGGGACAGGCAATCAGCCCCAGCATTTT	CASTGTGNQPQHF
many	TRBV19	TRBJ2-7	NA	TGTGCCAGTAGTACCCGCGGGCGTCAGTCCCTTAACTACGAGCAGTACTTC	CASSTRGRQSLNYEQYF
many	TRBV25-1	TRBJ1-4	NA	TGTGCCAGCAGTGAATTCCGGGACGGAGAGGGCGAAAAACTGTTTTTT	CASSEFRDGEGEKLFF
NA	TRBV29-1	TRBJ1-5	NA	TGCAGCGTCACGTCCCAGGACACCCATAGCAATCAGCCCCAGCATTTT	CSVTSQDTHSNQPQHF
few	TRBV10-3	TRBJ2-7	TRBD2	TGTGCCACCGGACTAGTAGCCTACGAGCAGTACTTC	CATGLVAYEQYF
NA	TRBV10-3	TRBJ2-7	TRBD1	TGTGCCAGCAGAATCGCCGGGACAGGGGCCTACGAGCAGTACTTC	CASRIAGTGAYEQYF
few	TRBV7-8	TRBJ1-6	NA	TGTGCCAGCAGCCCTGGTGGCCCCCCAGGATATTCACCCCTCCACTTT	CASSPGGPPGYSPLHF
many	TRBV7-2	TRBJ1-2	NA	TGTGCCAGCAGCTTCGACAGTTTGGACTATGGCTACACCTTC	CASSFDSLDYGYTF